This T cell receptor (beta chain) was sequenced during a study of cytomegalovirus exposure and HLA in healthy donors. Use of 60 Vbeta and 13 Jbeta primers characterized the PCR. The data were produced by immunoSEQ multiplex PCR, yet TCRdb's version contains in-frame clones alone and is incomplete. The sample carries about 71,000 clones, roughly 67% recorded once. This cohort consisted of healthy bone marrow donors. Study-level points and caveats: V segments that were indistinguishable, TRBV6-2 and TRBV6-3 among them, were omitted from analysis. 150 to 200 TCR beta chains were listed as cytomegalovirus-associated. The availability of immune exposure information extended only to CMV serostatus.

Notes on this clone: Its antigen is currently unknown.

V dropped 11 bases and J dropped 0 bases, with 11 bases sitting between them. Germline CDR1 and CDR2: SNHLY and FYNNEI. This CDR3 comprises 12 residues. V usage is TRBV2 and J usage is TRBJ2-7; D not certain. The source material was PBMCs. This sequence was found in a man aged 40-50 years in good health and CMV-seropositive. In nucleotides, the CDR3 is TGTGCCGGTGAGGCGGACTCCTACGAGCAGTACTTC. Protein sequence: CAGEADSYEQYF.